Sequencing of this T cell receptor beta chain was carried out in a study of blood T cell repertoires in COVID-19. Method: immunoSEQ multiplex PCR; TCRdb's copy keeps in-frame clones and lacks some. This sample yields fewer than 200,000 clones, of which 75% to 90% are seen a single time; 5.5% to 8.5% belongs to the top ten. V shed 8 bases and J shed 3 bases, with 7 bases lying between them. Germline values: CDR1 SNHLY, CDR2 FYNNEI. The CDR3 covers 11 residues. This clone showed up just a few times. This clonotype originated in a man aged 55 to 70 with acute or convalescent COVID-19. The chain is built from TRBV2 and TRBJ1-1; no reliable D call. The sequenced sample consisted of peripheral blood. The CDR3 loop is CASRRDTEAFF. In DNA, the CDR3 is TGTGCCAGCCGTCGTGACACTGAAGCTTTCTTT.